Here is one T cell receptor (beta chain) with its context. These data come from a study of blood T cell repertoires in COVID-19. For the study at large: The origin of the acute and convalescent COVID-19 samples was the United States, Italy and Spain. PBMCs, B-cell-depleted T cells, or T cells were the source of the cDNA or gDNA that made up the material.

Germline loops: CDR1 SGHNT, CDR2 YYREEE (reference sequence). The CDR3 runs 16 residues. The V segment lost 0 bases and the J segment 7 bases; nucleotides outside the gene matches: 4. In the authors' workflow: The authors estimated nucleated cell counts from reference gene primer amplification. Method: immunoSEQ multiplex PCR; TCRdb's copy keeps in-frame clones and lacks some. V and J calls plus clone size are reproduced from that table; the DNA served to infer D and trimming. The table shows 100,000 to 120,000 clones, with 90% occurring only once. This TCR was sampled from a woman aged 45-65 years with acute or convalescent COVID-19. The chain uses TRBV5-4 and TRBJ2-1; 13 bases are a match to TRBD2. The sequencing sample was made of peripheral blood. The CDR3 region has the DNA TGTGCCAGCAGCTTGGGGACTAGCGGGAGTTTTAATGAGCAGTTCTTC. Its translation is CASSLGTSGSFNEQFF. The whole variable domain, remainder taken from reference TRBV5-4 and TRBJ2-1, is ETGVTQSPTHLIKTRGQQVTLRCSSQSGHNTVSWYQQALGQGPQFIFQYYREEENGRGNFPPRFSGLQFPNYSSELNVNALELDDSALYLCASSLGTSGSFNEQFFGPGTRLTVL.